A single count supports the clone carrying this T cell receptor beta chain. The antigen remains undetermined. The data belong to a study of shared clonotypes between healthy human individuals. Findings and limits, study-wide: Clonotypes shared by all four sorted-subset donors had higher generation probabilities than non-shared clonotypes.

Trimming took 6 bases from V and 2 from J, leaving 14 bases between them. The V gene's germline CDR1 is MNHEY and CDR2 SVGAGI. The CDR3 consists of 15 residues. The assay was run at deep level. In the original processing: For the immunoSEQ data, sequences were junction-only without quality scores, so filtering differed. Method: immunoSEQ multiplex PCR; TCRdb's copy keeps in-frame clones and lacks some. Clone size and the V and J calls come from that table; the DNA yielded D and trimming. The top ten clones hold less than 1.5% of a sample with around 2,000,000 clones, about 95% of them seen once. Cells designated naive CD8 were CD45RO-negative and were positively selected for CCR7, with terminally differentiated effector memory CD45RA+ cells excluded.

Sample: naive CD8+ T cells sorted from blood. This chain links TRBV6-5 with TRBJ1-5; no clear D. The clonotype originates from a man younger than 35 in good health. The CDR3 reads CASSPGQSGNQPQHF. In nucleotides, the CDR3 is TGTGCCAGCAGCCCCGGGCAATCGGGCAATCAGCCCCAGCATTTT.